A single T cell receptor beta chain is shown here with its context. Its antigen is still unknown. The sample is drawn from a study of cytomegalovirus exposure and HLA in healthy donors. Study-level background: In terms of ancestry, the Caucasian-associated cluster contained 81% of the approximately 430 genotyped donors. The study's findings and limits: A later analysis linked a missense DCLRE1C variant to TCR beta V- and J-gene trimming.

PCR involved 60 Vbeta and 13 Jbeta primers. Here immunoSEQ multiplex PCR was the method, and the copy in TCRdb shows in-frame clones only, minus some. The table lists about 140,000 clones. The CDR3 contains 12 residues. The V end lost 6 bases, the J end lost 6 bases, and 6 bases lay between the germline ends. Germline V CDR1 and CDR2: MGHDK, SYGVNS. At collection, donors were nominally healthy, but unrecorded immune exposures were probable. Sequencing was performed on PBMCs. This clonotype was obtained from a male donor in good health and CMV-seronegative. The chain carries TRBV25-1 and TRBJ1-6; tentatively, D is TRBD1 (6 bases). This CDR3 is CASRDSNSPLHF. The CDR3 DNA is TGTGCCAGCAGGGACAGTAATTCACCCCTCCACTTT. Supplemented by reference TRBV25-1 and TRBJ1-6, the full variable domain reads EADIYQTPRYLVIGTGKKITLECSQTMGHDKMYWYQQDPGMELHLIHYSYGVNSTEKGDLSSESTVSRIRTEHFPLTLESARPSHTSQYLCASRDSNSPLHFGNGTRLTVT.